The clone carrying this TCR beta chain was seen a handful of times. The target antigen is unknown. Unique molecular identifiers were present on the cDNA, and a universal primer site came from template switching. TCRdb passed the 5' RACE reads through MiXCR, listing each CDR3 protein once. Of roughly 240,000 distinct CDR3 sequences listed, roughly 7% are singletons. Germline V gene sequence: CDR1 SGHRS, CDR2 YFSETQ. J lost 4 bases, V lost 4 bases, and 6 bases had no gene match. The CDR3 is made up of 15 amino acids. The data derive from a study of identical twins. Healthy Caucasian individuals made up all the donors. Overall study findings and caveats: Conclusions were based on cross-sectional statistical analysis, without following the same donors. In beta out-of-frame sequences, the excess sharing between twins was weaker.

These data were also reused for a study on yellow fever vaccine responses in identical twins.

The J gene is TRBJ2-7, the V gene TRBV5-1; 12 bases agree with TRBD1. This clonotype was obtained from a woman in her late teens or twenties in good health. Sequencing was carried out using memory (CD45RO+) T cells sorted from blood. CDR3 sequence: CASSAGTGGAYEQYF. CDR3 nucleotide sequence: TGCGCCAGCAGCGCCGGGACAGGGGGCGCGTACGAGCAGTACTTC.